This TCR beta chain was profiled in a study of PD-1 blockade in classical Hodgkin lymphoma. CDR1 and CDR2 from the germline V gene are SGHRS and YFSETQ. Trimming shortened V by 2 bases and J by 0 bases, and 10 bases separated the two germline ends. CDR3 length: 15 residues. The method was immunoSEQ multiplex PCR; TCRdb's version includes in-frame clones alone and lacks a portion of them. This table holds under 100,000 clones, 80% to 85% found once. This clone occurred many times. The antigen remains undetermined. All patients relapsed after autologous stem cell transplantation, and brentuximab vedotin exposure varied. Study results and caveats: Complete responders entered with baseline diversity on par with newly diagnosed patients, the results showed. CD4+ TCR diversity, unlike CD8+, rose significantly by C4D1. Newly diagnosed patients reportedly had lower baseline TCR diversity than healthy donors.

V gene TRBV5-1 combines with J gene TRBJ2-3; D is tentatively TRBD1 or TRBD2 (5 bases each). This material consisted of peripheral blood mononuclear cells (PBMCs), taken at baseline. This clonotype was obtained from a human donor with classical Hodgkin lymphoma. CDR3 bases: TGCGCCAGCAGCTTCGGGACCGAAAGCACAGATACGCAGTATTTT. It is translated as CASSFGTESTDTQYF.